What follows are 14 T cell receptor beta chains derived from one specimen sequenced in a study of blood T cell repertoires in COVID-19. Clones were sequenced by immunoSEQ multiplex PCR, and TCRdb holds only the in-frame ones, with some missing. The data show 200,000 to 300,000 clones, approximately 80% seen once. The sample comprised peripheral blood. The receptor set was obtained from a man in his sixties with acute or convalescent COVID-19.

CDR3 protein: CASSQDHRGTSGGNEQFF. The CDR3 nucleotides are TGTGCCAGCAGCCAAGATCATAGGGGGACTAGCGGGGGGAATGAGCAGTTCTTC. The chain links TRBV3-1 (or the pseudogene TRBV3-2) to TRBJ2-1, with TRBD2 matching 15 bases. The V segment lost 0 bases and the J segment 7 bases; nucleotides outside the gene matches: 7. This CDR3 comprises 18 residues. CDR1 is LGHDT and CDR2 is YNNKEL in the germline V gene (reference sequence).

The gene calls are TRBV7-3 and TRBJ2-2; TRBD2 might be the D (5 bases). The V gene's germline CDR1 is SGHTA and CDR2 FQGTGA. V lost 4 bases, J lost 7 bases, and 7 bases lay in between. The CDR3 runs to 12 residues. This CDR3 reads CASSSEVGELFF. CDR3 coding DNA: TGTGCCAGCAGCTCGGAGGTCGGGGAGCTGTTTTTT.

This clone was detected only a few times. The chain recombines TRBV6-2 or TRBV6-3 with TRBJ2-7; a weak D match, TRBD2 (6 bases). The CDR3 is 14 amino acids. Germline-derived CDR1 and CDR2 are MNHEY and SVGEGT. Trimming shortened V by 3 bases and J by 3 bases, and 12 bases separated the two germline ends. CDR3 sequence: CASSYSGSDYEQYF. CDR3 coding DNA: TGTGCCAGCAGTTATTCCGGGAGCGACTACGAGCAGTACTTC.

This clone was counted between two and nine times. This sequence joins TRBV19 and TRBJ2-2; weak D call: TRBD1 (5 bases). The V and J ends lost 11 bases and 0 bases respectively, with 22 bases between them. There are 17 residues in the CDR3. Germline values: CDR1 LNHDA, CDR2 SQIVND (reference sequence). CDR3: CAVKGQARLANTGELFF. In DNA form, the CDR3 reads TGTGCCGTTAAGGGGCAGGCTCGCTTGGCGAACACCGGGGAGCTGTTTTTT.

This chain links TRBV15 with TRBJ2-1, with 7 nucleotides matching TRBD1. Germline CDR1 LNHNV, CDR2 YYDKDF (reference sequence). V lost 0 bases, J lost 10 bases, and 12 bases stayed unmatched. The CDR3 is 16 amino acids. Here the CDR3 DNA reads TGTGCCACCAGCAGAGATCCTAGTAGTAAGGGGGCGGAGCAGTTCTTC. Protein: CATSRDPSSKGAEQFF.

The V call is TRBV3-1 (or the pseudogene TRBV3-2), the J call TRBJ1-4; D is unclear. The CDR3 covers 14 residues. Germline loops: CDR1 LGHDT, CDR2 YNNKEL (reference sequence). The V end was cut by 1 base, the J end by 8 bases, with 11 bases between. The CDR3 nucleotides are TGTGCCAGCAGCCAAGCGGGAGGAGCCGAAAAACTGTTTTTT. This translates into CASSQAGGAEKLFF.

The chain uses TRBV28 and TRBJ2-7; TRBD1 matches at 9 bases. Germline lookup yields CDR1 MDHEN and CDR2 SYDVKM. The CDR3 runs to 15 residues. Trimming removed 8 bases from V and 1 base from J; junction bases left unmatched: 9. DNA of the CDR3: TGTGCCAGCCTCGAACAGGGGGCGAGGTCCTACGAGCAGTACTTC. It yields the protein CASLEQGARSYEQYF.

V gene TRBV28 combines with J gene TRBJ2-1; D is possibly TRBD2 (6 bases). CDR3 length: 16 amino acids. V dropped 1 base and J dropped 0 bases, with 10 bases sitting between them. Germline V gene sequence: CDR1 MDHEN, CDR2 SYDVKM. CDR3 loop: CASSLLMGGSYNEQFF. The CDR3 bases are TGTGCCAGCAGTTTATTGATGGGGGGCTCCTACAATGAGCAGTTCTTC.

This chain connects TRBV9 to TRBJ1-1, with 7 bases matching TRBD1. J gave up 0 bases and V 3 bases, and 5 bases lay outside the gene matches. The CDR3 spans 15 residues. CDR1 is SGDLS and CDR2 is YYNGEE in the germline V gene. CDR3 sequence: CASSASGQMNTEAFF. The CDR3, as DNA: TGTGCCAGCAGCGCCTCGGGACAGATGAACACTGAAGCTTTCTTT.

The J gene is TRBJ2-7, the V gene TRBV30; 7 nucleotides align to TRBD1. The CDR3 has 12 amino acids. Trimming cost V 3 bases and J 9 bases; bases outside gene matches: 8. Germline lookup yields CDR1 GTSNPN and CDR2 SVGIG (reference sequence). The CDR3 region has the DNA TGTGCCTGGAGCCTACAGGGGTACTGGCAGTACTTC. It translates to CAWSLQGYWQYF.

The V call is TRBV10-1, the J call TRBJ2-6; D unclear. Trimming shortened V by 7 bases and J by 2 bases, and 18 bases separated the two germline ends. Germline-derived CDR1 and CDR2 are WNHNN and SYGVQD (reference sequence). The CDR3 sequence is 17 residues long. This CDR3 reads CASTHKTTSAGANVLTF. The CDR3 bases are TGCGCCAGCACACACAAAACGACTTCAGCTGGGGCCAACGTCCTGACTTTC.

As DNA, the CDR3 is TGTGCCAGCAGTGAGCAGGGTTTCGGTTCACCCCTCCACTTT. This encodes CASSEQGFGSPLHF. The chain is built from TRBV2 and TRBJ1-6, with D perhaps TRBD1 (5 bases). V dropped 3 bases and J dropped 9 bases, with 12 bases sitting between them. The CDR3 has 14 residues. Germline CDR1 is SNHLY and CDR2 is FYNNEI.

The chain uses TRBV6-6 and TRBJ2-7; 9 nucleotides line up with TRBD1. Trimming took 8 bases from V and 6 from J; bases not matched to a gene: 11. The CDR3 consists of 14 residues. Per germline, CDR1 MNHNY and CDR2 SVGAGI (reference sequence). In DNA, the CDR3 is TGTGCCAGCTGCAGGGACAGGGTCATCTCCGAGCAGTACTTC. This gives the protein CASCRDRVISEQYF.

The genes are TRBV7-2 and TRBJ2-7; 8 bases map to TRBD1. CDR1 SGHTA and CDR2 FQGNSA come from the germline V gene. The trim removed 2 bases at V and 2 bases at J, leaving 8 bases unmatched. The CDR3 is 16 amino acids. The DNA for the CDR3 is TGTGCCAGCAGCTTATCCGGGACAGGAACCCCCTACGAGCAGTACTTC. Residues: CASSLSGTGTPYEQYF.